A single sample is the source of the 28 T cell receptor beta chains below, sequenced in a study of shared clonotypes between healthy human individuals. The method was immunoSEQ multiplex PCR; TCRdb's version includes in-frame clones alone and lacks a portion of them. Of over a million clones listed, approximately 96% are singletons. What was sequenced was naive CD4+ T cells sorted from blood. Subset specified: CD45RA+ positively selected. The receptors originated from a man aged 25-45 years in good health.

J is TRBJ2-3 and V is TRBV18; D is uncertain. This CDR3 is built from 13 residues. Trimming left V 2 bases short and J 5 bases short, with 8 bases between. In germline, CDR1 is KGHSH, CDR2 LQKENI. CDR3 amino acids: CASSPGTGDTQYF. CDR3 nucleotides: TGTGCCAGCTCACCAGGCACCGGAGATACGCAGTATTTT. The variable domain in full, completed from reference TRBV18 and TRBJ2-3, reads NAGVMQNPRHLVRRRGQEARLRCSPMKGHSHVYWYRQLPEEGLKFMVYLQKENIIDESGMPKERFSAEFPKEGPSILRIQQVVRGDSAAYFCASSPGTGDTQYFGPGTRLTVL.

The genes are TRBV6-1 and TRBJ1-3; TRBD1 matches 7 bases. Looked up from germline, CDR1 is MNHNS and CDR2 is SASEGT. V lost 2 bases to trimming and J lost 0 bases; unmatched junction nucleotides: 10. There are 18 residues in the CDR3. The CDR3 is CASSERGWDSLSGNTIYF. Here the CDR3 DNA reads TGTGCCAGCAGTGAACGGGGCTGGGACAGCCTCTCTGGAAACACCATATATTTT.

The V and J genes are TRBV28 and TRBJ2-7, with 11 positions matching TRBD1. V shed 7 bases and J 6 bases; nucleotides not matched to a gene: 11. Per the germline V gene, CDR1 is MDHEN and CDR2 is SYDVKM. There are 15 residues in the CDR3. CDR3 sequence: CASKENRDRGFEQYF. CDR3 coding DNA: TGTGCCAGCAAGGAGAACCGGGACAGGGGGTTCGAGCAGTACTTC.

The rearrangement joins TRBV27 to TRBJ2-1; 8 positions agree with TRBD2. V was clipped by 8 bases and J by 0 bases; unmatched bases: 9. The CDR3 has 16 amino acids. Germline V gives CDR1 MNHEY, CDR2 SMNVEV (reference sequence). Here the CDR3 DNA reads TGTGCCAGCCGAGGATTCGGGAGGGACTCCTACAATGAGCAGTTCTTC. Translated, it gives CASRGFGRDSYNEQFF.

V usage is TRBV11-2 and J usage is TRBJ2-7; TRBD1 matches at 9 bases. Per the germline V gene, CDR1 is SGHAT and CDR2 is FQNNGV. V lost 5 bases, J lost 3 bases, and 17 bases stayed unmatched. This CDR3 spans 18 amino acids. CDR3 in DNA: TGTGCCAGCAGCCCCCCCGGGACAGGGTTCGGGTTACGCTACGAGCAGTACTTC. Residues: CASSPPGTGFGLRYEQYF.

The chain is built from TRBV2 and TRBJ1-5; possibly TRBD1 for D (5 bases). Germline V gene sequence: CDR1 SNHLY, CDR2 FYNNEI. V shed 6 bases and J shed 11 bases, with 20 bases lying between them. The CDR3 sequence is 14 residues long. The CDR3 DNA is TGTGCCAGCAGGGCGACAGAAGTCGAAAGGGCCCAGCATTTT. Its protein is CASRATEVERAQHF.

J is TRBJ1-1 and V is TRBV30; D perhaps matches TRBD1 (5 bases). This CDR3 is built from 12 residues. Trimming stripped 1 base from V and 10 bases from J, with 13 bases between. Germline CDR1 is GTSNPN and CDR2 is SVGIG (reference sequence). For the CDR3, the DNA is TGTGCCTGGAGTGCGGGGGGTCATCTAGCTTTCTTT. Protein: CAWSAGGHLAFF.

The gene calls are TRBV6-1 and TRBJ2-2, with D perhaps TRBD2 (7 bases). The CDR3 covers 15 residues. Between the trimmed V and J ends, which lost 7 bases and 3 bases, there was a span of 15 bases. In germline, CDR1 is MNHNS, CDR2 SASEGT. The CDR3 bases are TGTGCCAGCAAGACACAGGGAGGGGACACCGGGGAGCTGTTTTTT. As protein: CASKTQGGDTGELFF.

This clone was detected only once. This sequence joins TRBV13 and TRBJ1-3; tentatively, D is TRBD1 (5 bases). Germline V gene data show CDR1 as PRHDT and CDR2 as FYEKMQ (reference sequence). V was pared by 0 bases and J by 4 bases, with 13 bases between. The CDR3 extends over 16 amino acids. CDR3 DNA sequence: TGTGCCAGCAGCTTAGGGGGTACAGGTATCGGAAACACCATATATTTT. Translated, it gives CASSLGGTGIGNTIYF.

The rearrangement links TRBV28 to TRBJ1-5, with D perhaps TRBD1 (5 bases). The CDR3 runs to 18 residues. Deletions cut 5 bases from V and 4 bases from J, with 24 bases between. The V gene's germline CDR1 is MDHEN and CDR2 SYDVKM. The CDR3 DNA reads TGTGCCAGCAGTCAAGATAGGCCGGGACGGAGGAATAATCAGCCCCAGCATTTT. Residues: CASSQDRPGRRNNQPQHF. Looking up the rest from reference TRBV28 and TRBJ1-5 gives the full variable domain: DVKVTQSSRYLVKRTGEKVFLECVQDMDHENMFWYRQDPGLGLRLIYFSYDVKMKEKGDIPEGYSVSREKKERFSLILESASTNQTSMYLCASSQDRPGRRNNQPQHFGDGTRLSIL.

This clone was seen a single time. The CDR3 region has the DNA TGTGCCAGCAGCTCCCGGGACAGTTTCATGAACACTGAAGCTTTCTTT. Translating it yields CASSSRDSFMNTEAFF. The rearrangement uses TRBV7-8 and TRBJ1-1, with 7 nucleotides matching TRBD1. Germline CDR1 reads SGHVS; CDR2 reads FQNEAQ. This CDR3 is 16 amino acids long. J was trimmed by 0 bases and V by 4 bases; bases with no gene match: 8.

The rearrangement links TRBV29-1 to TRBJ2-2; 7 bases are a match to TRBD1. This CDR3 spans 14 amino acids. Germline V gene lookup returns CDR1 SQVTM and CDR2 ANQGSEA. V was pared by 7 bases and J by 2 bases, with 7 bases of the junction left unmatched. CDR3 bases: TGCAGCGCAAACAGGGGTACTAACACCGGGGAGCTGTTTTTT. Protein product: CSANRGTNTGELFF.

Written as DNA, the CDR3 is TGTGCCAGCAGCGTATTGGGGGGAACAGAGACCCAGTACTTC. Its protein product is CASSVLGGTETQYF. V and J are TRBV9 and TRBJ2-5, with D possibly TRBD2 on 6 matching bases. V was pared by 1 base and J by 4 bases, with 11 bases between. Germline CDR1 is SGDLS and CDR2 is YYNGEE. The CDR3 is 14 amino acids.

Concerning this clone: The sample holds other DNA sequences that translate to the same CDR3. This chain uses TRBV18 with TRBJ2-2; the D gene is possibly TRBD1 (5 bases). There are 14 residues in the CDR3. Germline assignment: CDR1 KGHSH and CDR2 LQKENI. Trimming shortened V by 3 bases and J by 1 base, and 6 bases separated the two germline ends. The CDR3 reads CASSPQGNTGELFF. In DNA form, the CDR3 reads TGTGCCAGCTCACCCCAGGGGAACACCGGGGAGCTGTTTTTT.

J is TRBJ2-1 and V is TRBV9, with D perhaps matching TRBD1 (6 bases). Trimming removed 0 bases from V and 0 bases from J, with 13 bases in between. The CDR3 totals 17 residues. Germline V lookup: CDR1 SGDLS, CDR2 YYNGEE. The CDR3 DNA reads TGTGCCAGCAGCGTAGAACAGGGTCCCGTCTCCTACAATGAGCAGTTCTTC. Translation gives CASSVEQGPVSYNEQFF.

V is TRBV6-6 and J is TRBJ1-2; no definite D call. Between the trimmed V and J ends, which lost 0 bases and 3 bases, there was a span of 5 bases. This CDR3 is 13 amino acids long. Per germline, CDR1 MNHNY and CDR2 SVGAGI (reference sequence). The CDR3, as DNA: TGTGCCAGCAGTTACTCGACTGACTATGGCTACACCTTC. Translated: CASSYSTDYGYTF.

Note on this clone: Within the sample, other DNA sequences also encode this same CDR3. This chain links TRBV18 with TRBJ1-1; TRBD1 is a possible D gene (6 bases). V was pared by 4 bases and J by 1 base, with 7 bases between. The CDR3 length is 13 residues. From germline, CDR1 is KGHSH and CDR2 LQKENI. CDR3 bases: TGTGCCAGCTCACGGACAGAGAACACTGAAGCTTTCTTT. As protein: CASSRTENTEAFF.

The chain has TRBV30 and TRBJ2-1; TRBD2 might be the D (5 bases). Germline CDR1 is GTSNPN and CDR2 is SVGIG (reference sequence). This CDR3 has 13 amino acids. Trimming pared 5 bases from V and 4 bases from J, leaving 12 bases between. This chain's CDR3 is CAWGAQRYNEQFF. The CDR3 DNA is TGTGCCTGGGGCGCTCAGCGGTACAATGAGCAGTTCTTC.

Here the CDR3 reads CASSLEGSEHYEQYF. The CDR3 bases are TGTGCCAGCAGCTTAGAAGGGTCAGAGCACTACGAGCAGTACTTC. The chain employs TRBV7-9 and TRBJ2-7; no definite D call. The CDR3 is 15 residues long. V dropped 1 base and J dropped 3 bases, with 13 bases sitting between them. Germline assignment: CDR1 SEHNR and CDR2 FQNEAQ (reference sequence).

The chain uses TRBV30 and TRBJ2-7, with no clear D. The CDR3 extends over 15 amino acids. Germline CDR1 GTSNPN, CDR2 SVGIG (reference sequence). The V end was cut by 0 bases, the J end by 2 bases, with 14 bases between. The CDR3 nucleotides read TGTGCCTGGAGTGTATTATCCGGCAGGCCCTACGAGCAGTACTTC. This sequence encodes CAWSVLSGRPYEQYF.

The chain couples TRBV7-6 to TRBJ2-7, with 11 positions matching TRBD2. The junction had 11 bases not matched to a gene; V was cut back by 5 bases and J by 5 bases. Germline V CDR1 and CDR2: SGHVS, FNYEAQ. The CDR3 is 16 residues long. The CDR3 nucleotides are TGTGCCAGCAGCCCTAAACTAGCGGGAGTCTTCCACGAGCAGTACTTC. It yields the protein CASSPKLAGVFHEQYF.

This clone appeared a single time. CDR3 in amino acids: CASSLLSGKTLYEQYF. Written as DNA, the CDR3 is TGTGCCAGCAGCTTATTGTCAGGAAAAACCCTTTACGAGCAGTACTTC. The chain combines TRBV7-6 with TRBJ2-7, with D uncertain. The CDR3 runs 16 residues. Germline lookup yields CDR1 SGHVS and CDR2 FNYEAQ. V was pared by 2 bases and J by 4 bases, with 18 bases between.

The chain couples TRBV12-5 to TRBJ2-2; 8 positions match TRBD1. V dropped 1 base and J dropped 6; count of bases not matched to a gene: 10. The CDR3 is made up of 17 amino acids. The germline V gene has CDR1 LGHNT and CDR2 FRNRAP. CDR3 residues: CASGLALTGDFAGELFF. The CDR3 region has the DNA TGTGCTAGTGGTTTGGCCCTGACAGGGGATTTTGCCGGGGAGCTGTTTTTT.

This chain uses TRBV11-2 with TRBJ1-4, with a possible D match to TRBD1 (5 bases). Trimming took off 5 bases at V and 1 base at J, with 5 bases between the two ends. Germline loops: CDR1 SGHAT, CDR2 FQNNGV. The CDR3 spans 13 residues. CDR3 sequence reads: CASSQGTNEKLFF. The CDR3 DNA follows: TGTGCCAGCAGCCAGGGAACTAATGAAAAACTGTTTTTT.

The count of this clone is one. This chain connects TRBV13 to TRBJ2-7; D not certain. The germline V and J ends were trimmed by 5 bases and 6 bases, with 17 bases remaining between them. Germline V gene data show CDR1 as PRHDT and CDR2 as FYEKMQ (reference sequence). The length of the CDR3 is 14 residues. The CDR3 DNA reads TGTGCCAGCAGCGGAACCAATAAGGGCCGCGAGCAGTACTTC. Translated, it gives CASSGTNKGREQYF.

This sequence joins TRBV6-4 and TRBJ2-2, with 12 bases lining up with TRBD2. The V gene end was trimmed by 4 bases and the J gene end by 7 bases; junction bases not matched to a gene: 13. Germline CDR1 and CDR2: MRHNA and SNTAGT. This CDR3 comprises 18 residues. CDR3 sequence (DNA): TGTGCCAGCAGTGGCCCCCCCCCACCGGGACTAGCGGGCGGGGAGCTGTTTTTT. This gives the protein CASSGPPPPGLAGGELFF.

Notes on this clone: Additional DNA sequences in this sample encode the identical CDR3. The genes are TRBV29-1 and TRBJ2-7, with 8 bases matching TRBD1. Germline CDR1 and CDR2: SQVTM and ANQGSEA. The CDR3 has 12 residues. J gave up 2 bases and V 6 bases, and 3 bases lay outside the gene matches. The CDR3 loop is CSVGTGTYEQYF. The CDR3 region has the DNA TGCAGCGTGGGGACAGGAACCTACGAGCAGTACTTC.

The chain has TRBV4-2 and TRBJ2-7; TRBD2 is a possible D gene (6 bases). Trimming stripped 0 bases from V and 6 bases from J, with 12 bases between. Per germline, CDR1 LGHNA and CDR2 YNFKEQ. The CDR3 loop spans 14 amino acids. The CDR3 region has the DNA TGTGCCAGCAGCCAAGATCTGACAGCGGGCGAGCAGTACTTC. It specifies CASSQDLTAGEQYF.